The entry below gives a single T cell receptor beta chain sequence along with its context. The V segment lost 9 bases and the J segment 8 bases; nucleotides outside the gene matches: 14. Germline V gene lookup returns CDR1 SGHDT and CDR2 YYEEEE. The CDR3 sequence is 16 residues long. The sample comes from a study of blood T cell repertoires in COVID-19. Turning to the study itself: Acute-phase and convalescent COVID-19 samples originated in the United States, Italy and Spain. PBMCs, B-cell-depleted T cells, or T cells provided the cDNA or gDNA that made up the material.

Original data processing: Nucleated cell number was recorded as an estimate derived from reference gene primer amplification. Assay: immunoSEQ multiplex PCR; the TCRdb copy retains only in-frame clones and omits some. V and J calls and clone size are copied from that table; D and trimming were computed from the DNA. This sample carries about 81,000 clones, almost 90% of them seen once, and the ten largest clones take roughly 4.8%. Input material: peripheral blood. This sequence was found in an elderly woman with acute or convalescent COVID-19. The chain uses TRBV5-6 and TRBJ2-2, with TRBD1 matching 12 bases. CDR3 in amino acids: CATRRGTGGAVGELFF. CDR3 nucleotide sequence: TGTGCCACCCGGCGAGGGACAGGGGGCGCAGTGGGGGAGCTGTTTTTT. Variable domain in full (rest from reference TRBV5-6 and TRBJ2-2): DAGVTQSPTHLIKTRGQQVTLRCSPKSGHDTVSWYQQALGQGPQFIFQYYEEEERQRGNFPDRFSGHQFPNYSSELNVNALLLGDSALYLCATRRGTGGAVGELFFGEGSRLTVL.